The text below deals with one T cell receptor beta chain. Germline CDR1 is KGHSH and CDR2 is LQKENI. Trimming shortened V by 2 bases and J by 4 bases, and 20 bases separated the two germline ends. The CDR3 length is 17 residues. The data originate from a study of blood T cell repertoires in COVID-19. Original processing methods: Estimation of nucleated cell counts was performed using reference gene primer amplification. Sequencing used immunoSEQ multiplex PCR; TCRdb keeps in-frame clones, though not all of them. The DNA was the basis for D and trimming; V, J and clone size are from that table. The sample has roughly 280,000 clones; around 89% are singletons.

The receptor comes from a woman in her thirties with acute COVID-19. The genes are TRBV18 and TRBJ1-1; D is possibly TRBD1 (6 bases). The sample was PBMCs or T cells enriched from blood (not recorded which). In nucleotides, the CDR3 is TGTGCCAGCTCACCAGGTGGGGGGGGCCGACGTCGCACTGAAGCTTTCTTT. The encoded protein is CASSPGGGGRRRTEAFF.